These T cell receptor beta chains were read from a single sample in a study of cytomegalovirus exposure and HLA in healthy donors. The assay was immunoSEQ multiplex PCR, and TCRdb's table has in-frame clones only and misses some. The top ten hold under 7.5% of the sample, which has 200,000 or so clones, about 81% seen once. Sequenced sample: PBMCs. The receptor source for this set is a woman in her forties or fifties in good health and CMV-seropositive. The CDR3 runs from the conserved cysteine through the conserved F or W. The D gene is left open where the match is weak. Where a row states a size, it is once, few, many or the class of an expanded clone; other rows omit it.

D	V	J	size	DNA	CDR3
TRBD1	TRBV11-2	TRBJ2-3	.	TGTGCCAGCAGCTCTGTAGCCGGGACAGGGCTTCTAGATACGCAGTATTTT	CASSSVAGTGLLDTQYF
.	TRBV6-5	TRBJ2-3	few	TGTGCCAGCAGTCCCCACAGGGATCGCGATACGCAGTATTTT	CASSPHRDRDTQYF
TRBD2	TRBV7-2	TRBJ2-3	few	TGTGCCAGCAGCGCTAGCGGGGGGCCCGGCACAGATACGCAGTATTTT	CASSASGGPGTDTQYF
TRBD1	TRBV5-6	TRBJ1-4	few	TGTGCCAGCAGCCCGGACAGGGGGCTGGAAAAACTGTTTTTT	CASSPDRGLEKLFF
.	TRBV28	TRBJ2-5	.	TGTGCCAGCACAAGAAGCTACCAAGAGACCCAGTACTTC	CASTRSYQETQYF
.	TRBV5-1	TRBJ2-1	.	TGCGCCAGCAGCTTGGGGGTAGCTGCGGGGGAGCAGTTCTTC	CASSLGVAAGEQFF
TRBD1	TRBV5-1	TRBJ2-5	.	TGCGCCAGCAGCTTGGGGGACAGGGGCCTAGGTCAGACCCAGTACTTC	CASSLGDRGLGQTQYF
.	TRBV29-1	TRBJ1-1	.	TGCAGCGCCTTACAGGGATCGGGACCTGAAGCTTTCTTT	CSALQGSGPEAFF
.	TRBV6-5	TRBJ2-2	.	TGTGCCAGCAGGCGGGACCACACCGGGGAGCTGTTTTTT	CASRRDHTGELFF
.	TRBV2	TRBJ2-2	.	TGTGCCAGCGTACGGGGGGCGGGGACCGGGGAGCTGTTTTTT	CASVRGAGTGELFF
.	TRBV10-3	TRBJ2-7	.	TGTGCCATCAGCGACACACACCGGGACAAACTCTCCTACGAGCAGTACTTC	CAISDTHRDKLSYEQYF
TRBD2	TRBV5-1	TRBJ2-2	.	TGCGCCAGCAGCTTGGCCGGGGGGGGGCTCGACACCGGGGAGCTGTTTTTT	CASSLAGGGLDTGELFF
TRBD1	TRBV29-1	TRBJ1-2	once	TGCAGCGTTCCTACGGGACAGGGTAATTCTAACTATGGCTACACCTTC	CSVPTGQGNSNYGYTF
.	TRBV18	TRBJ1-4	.	TGTGCCAGCTCACCACCATCGGGGGAAAAACTGTTTTTT	CASSPPSGEKLFF
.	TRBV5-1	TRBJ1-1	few	TGCGCCAGCAGCTTGGGGGGAGGGTTGGGCACTGAAGCTTTCTTT	CASSLGGGLGTEAFF
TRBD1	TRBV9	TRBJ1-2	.	TGTGCCAGCAGCCCGGGACAGGGTACTAACTATGGCTACACCTTC	CASSPGQGTNYGYTF
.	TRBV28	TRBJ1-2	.	TGTGCCAGCAGTCTAATCCGGGAGGCCTATGGCTACACCTTC	CASSLIREAYGYTF
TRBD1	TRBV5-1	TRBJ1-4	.	TGCGCCAGCAGCTTGGCCGCGGACAGGGCGGGGGAAAATGAAAAACTGTTTTTT	CASSLAADRAGENEKLFF
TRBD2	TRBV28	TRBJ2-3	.	TGTGCCAGCAGCTTTCTCCCTCACCTAGCGGGAGACACAGATACGCAGTATTTT	CASSFLPHLAGDTDTQYF
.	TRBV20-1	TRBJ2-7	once	TGCAGTGCGAGCGGCCCCTACGAGCAGTACTTC	CSASGPYEQYF
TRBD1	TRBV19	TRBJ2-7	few	TGTGCCAGTAGTGCCCGACAGGGGCCCTCCTACGAGCAGTACTTC	CASSARQGPSYEQYF
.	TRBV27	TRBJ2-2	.	TGTGCCAGCAGTTTACAGAACCCGAACACCGGGGAGCTGTTTTTT	CASSLQNPNTGELFF
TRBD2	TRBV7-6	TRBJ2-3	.	TGTGCCAGCAGCTATGGAGCGGGGGGCGCGGCAGATACGCAGTATTTT	CASSYGAGGAADTQYF
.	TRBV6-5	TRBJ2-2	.	TGTGCCAGCAGCGAAATACAGGGAACCGGGGAGCTGTTTTTT	CASSEIQGTGELFF
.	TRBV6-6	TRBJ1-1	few	TGTGCCAGCAGTCCAGTTATGGGGGGTGAAGCTTTCTTT	CASSPVMGGEAFF
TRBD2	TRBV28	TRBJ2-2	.	TGTGCCGGTAGCGGGAGTAACACCGGGGAGCTGTTTTTT	CAGSGSNTGELFF
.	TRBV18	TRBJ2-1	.	TGTGCCAGCTCACTCCAAGACGGGACATTTGGGGACGAGCAGTTCTTC	CASSLQDGTFGDEQFF
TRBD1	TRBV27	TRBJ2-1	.	TGTGCCAGCAGTTTAGGGACAGGGGGCCAGCAGTTCTTC	CASSLGTGGQQFF
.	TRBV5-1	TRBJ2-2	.	TGCGCCAGCAGCTTGGTCGGAGGATACACCGGGGAGCTGTTTTTT	CASSLVGGYTGELFF
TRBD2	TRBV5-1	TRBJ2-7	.	TGCGCCAGCAGCGCCGGGACTAGCGGATCCTACGAGCAGTACTTC	CASSAGTSGSYEQYF
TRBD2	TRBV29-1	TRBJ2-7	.	TGCAGCGTTGAAGCGGGGGGGTGGGGGCAGTACTTC	CSVEAGGWGQYF
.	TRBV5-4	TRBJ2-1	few	TGTGCCAGCAGCTCCGGGGGGCCCTCCTACAATGAGCAGTTCTTC	CASSSGGPSYNEQFF
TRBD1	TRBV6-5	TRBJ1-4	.	TGTGCCAGCAGGCCGCAGGGGGCTAATGAAAAACTGTTTTTT	CASRPQGANEKLFF
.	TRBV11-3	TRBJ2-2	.	TGTGCCAGCAGTCCCAGGGCGAGGAACACCGGGGAGCTGTTTTTT	CASSPRARNTGELFF
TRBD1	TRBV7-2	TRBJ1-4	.	TGTGCCAGCAGCCGGCGGACAGGGGACGAAAAACTGTTTTTT	CASSRRTGDEKLFF
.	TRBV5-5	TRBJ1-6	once	TGTGCCAGCAAGGGGAATAATTCACCCCTCCACTTT	CASKGNNSPLHF
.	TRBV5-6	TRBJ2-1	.	TGTGCCAGCAGCTTTAATACAGTATACAATGAGCAGTTCTTC	CASSFNTVYNEQFF
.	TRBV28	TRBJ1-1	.	TGTGCCAGCAGCCCAGGGCTTGGTGGCACTGAAGCTTTCTTT	CASSPGLGGTEAFF